Following are 29 T cell receptor beta chains from one sample sequenced in a study of cytomegalovirus exposure and HLA in healthy donors. Use of 60 Vbeta and 13 Jbeta primers characterized the PCR. TCRdb's copy holds only in-frame clones and misses some; the assay was immunoSEQ multiplex PCR. The sample includes about 130,000 clones, 72% of them seen just once. The sample comprised PBMCs. The receptor source for this set is a young man in good health and CMV-seronegative.

The V gene is TRBV5-8, the J gene TRBJ1-6; D is possibly TRBD1 (6 bases). V was trimmed by 4 bases and J by 11 bases, leaving 19 bases between them. CDR1 is SGHTS and CDR2 is YDEGEE in the germline V gene. The CDR3 has 15 residues. This CDR3 reads CASSRGTGRSAPLHF. The CDR3 nucleotides are TGTGCCAGCAGCAGGGGGACGGGGCGATCAGCACCCCTCCACTTT. Full variable domain (outside the CDR3, taken from reference TRBV5-8 and TRBJ1-6): EAGVTQSPTHLIKTRGQQATLRCSPISGHTSVYWYQQALGLGLQFLLWYDEGEERNRGNFPPRFSGRQFPNYSSELNVNALELEDSALYLCASSRGTGRSAPLHFGNGTRLTVT.

The chain links TRBV7-9 to TRBJ1-2; 11 bases match TRBD1. The V segment lost 4 bases and the J segment 3 bases; nucleotides outside the gene matches: 7. Germline values: CDR1 SEHNR, CDR2 FQNEAQ (reference sequence). This CDR3 contains 16 residues. The CDR3, as DNA: TGTGCCAGCAGCTCCTCCGGGACAGGGGGTTACTATGGCTACACCTTC. It translates to CASSSSGTGGYYGYTF.

The chain has TRBV5-1 and TRBJ2-7; 11 bases are shared with TRBD1. CDR3 size: 17 residues. Germline-derived CDR1 and CDR2 are SGHRS and YFSETQ. V was pared by 5 bases and J by 0 bases, with 10 bases of the junction left unmatched. DNA of the CDR3: TGCGCCAGCAGTCGGACAGGGGGCGCAAAGGGCTCCTACGAGCAGTACTTC. Encoded protein: CASSRTGGAKGSYEQYF.

J is TRBJ2-1 and V is TRBV7-2; D gene ambiguous. The germline V and J ends were trimmed by 1 base and 3 bases, with 4 bases remaining between them. CDR1 SGHTA and CDR2 FQGNSA come from the germline V gene. This CDR3 region has 13 residues. The CDR3 is CASSLDNYNEQFF. CDR3 DNA sequence: TGTGCCAGCAGCTTAGACAACTACAATGAGCAGTTCTTC.

The chain carries TRBV4-2 and TRBJ2-7; the match to TRBD2 covers 11 bases. V lost 3 bases, J lost 1 base, and 2 bases stayed unmatched. Germline assignment: CDR1 LGHNA and CDR2 YNFKEQ. The CDR3 loop spans 15 amino acids. The CDR3 region has the DNA TGTGCCAGCAGCCACCTAGCGGGGGGATCCTACGAGCAGTACTTC. It codes for CASSHLAGGSYEQYF.

This clone was observed once. The rearrangement links TRBV11-2 to TRBJ2-5, with 8 bases lining up with TRBD2. CDR1 is SGHAT and CDR2 is FQNNGV in the germline V gene. The CDR3 consists of 14 residues. V was pared by 0 bases and J by 10 bases, with 7 bases of the junction left unmatched. This CDR3 is CASSLDLSGGDQYF. The DNA of the CDR3 is TGTGCCAGCAGCTTAGATTTGAGCGGGGGCGACCAGTACTTC.

This sequence joins TRBV7-6 and TRBJ1-2, with D perhaps TRBD1 (6 bases). The CDR3 contains 14 residues. Trimming removed 5 bases from V and 7 bases from J, with 17 bases in between. CDR1 SGHVS and CDR2 FNYEAQ come from the germline V gene. This chain's CDR3 is CASSPTLQGPGYTF. CDR3 in DNA: TGTGCCAGCAGCCCCACGCTACAGGGACCTGGCTACACCTTC.

The chain couples TRBV19 to TRBJ1-1, with a weak D call TRBD1 (5 bases). Per germline, CDR1 LNHDA and CDR2 SQIVND (reference sequence). The CDR3 contains 14 residues. V was trimmed by 7 bases and J by 4 bases, leaving 16 bases between them. The CDR3 sequence: CASMGIGEGTEAFF. The DNA for the CDR3 is TGTGCCAGTATGGGGATAGGGGAAGGCACTGAAGCTTTCTTT.

V usage is TRBV10-1 and J usage is TRBJ2-7; D is possibly TRBD1 (5 bases). Trimming removed 2 bases from V and 5 bases from J, with 19 bases in between. CDR1 WNHNN and CDR2 SYGVQD come from the germline V gene (reference sequence). CDR3 size: 16 residues. The CDR3 protein is CASSERGETTSHEQYF. Written as DNA, the CDR3 is TGCGCCAGCAGTGAGAGGGGCGAGACAACCTCGCACGAGCAGTACTTC.

The chain combines TRBV19 with TRBJ2-1; 7 nucleotides line up with TRBD1. Per germline, CDR1 LNHDA and CDR2 SQIVND (reference sequence). The CDR3 has 13 amino acids. After removal of 5 bases from V and 9 bases from J, the junction contained 7 bases not matched to a gene. The CDR3 DNA follows: TGTGCCAGTAGTTCCGACAGGGTGGGTGAGCAGTTCTTC. This gives the protein CASSSDRVGEQFF.

The chain carries TRBV5-6 and TRBJ1-6, with 9 bases lining up with TRBD1. J gave up 7 bases and V 3 bases, and 2 bases lay outside the gene matches. Germline CDR1 and CDR2: SGHDT and YYEEEE. This CDR3 spans 14 amino acids. CDR3: CASSWGQGNSPLHF. CDR3 DNA: TGTGCCAGCAGCTGGGGACAGGGAAATTCACCCCTCCACTTT.

This clone appeared once. The junction departs from the called germline gene at one end, perhaps through a read error. V gene TRBV7-9 combines with J gene TRBJ1-1; D unresolved. In germline, CDR1 is SEHNR, CDR2 FQNEAQ (reference sequence). The CDR3 runs to 15 residues. CDR3 in DNA: TGTTCCAGCAGCCCCCCAGTGGGAGTGAACACTGAAGCTTTCTTT. This translates into CSSSPPVGVNTEAFF. Using reference TRBV7-9 and TRBJ1-1 for the parts outside the CDR3, the full variable domain is DTGVSQNPRHKITKRGQNVTFRCDPISEHNRLYWYRQTLGQGPEFLTYFQNEAQLEKSRLLSDRFSAERPKGSFSTLEIQRTEQGDSAMYLCSSSPPVGVNTEAFFGQGTRLTVV.

J is TRBJ2-5 and V is TRBV15; no reliable D call. The tail of the sequence fits TRBJ2-7 better, so the J call may be wrong. The CDR3 totals 15 residues. The germline gives CDR1 LNHNV, CDR2 YYDKDF (reference sequence). CDR3 DNA: TGTGCCACCAGCAGCCTAGACGGTAGCTCCTACGAGCAGTACTTC. Residues: CATSSLDGSSYEQYF.

The gene calls are TRBV30 and TRBJ2-5; tentatively, D is TRBD2 (6 bases). The J call is in doubt because the DNA end fits TRBJ2-7 better. CDR3 length: 13 residues. The V gene's germline CDR1 is GTSNPN and CDR2 SVGIG (reference sequence). The CDR3: CAWKGPRLGEQYF. As DNA, the CDR3 is TGTGCCTGGAAAGGCCCCCGACTAGGCGAGCAGTACTTC.

The chain employs TRBV28 and TRBJ1-2, with 10 positions matching TRBD1. Germline V gene lookup returns CDR1 MDHEN and CDR2 SYDVKM. The CDR3 totals 17 residues. With 3 bases clipped from V and 6 bases from J, the junction kept 13 bases outside the gene matches. This CDR3 reads CASSLYPGQGNMHGYTF. In DNA form, the CDR3 reads TGTGCCAGCAGTTTGTATCCGGGACAGGGGAATATGCATGGCTACACCTTC.

The chain recombines TRBV7-3 with TRBJ2-1; possible D gene TRBD2, 6 bases. Between the trimmed V and J ends, which lost 5 bases and 2 bases, there was a span of 13 bases. This CDR3 region has 15 residues. Germline CDR1 SGHTA, CDR2 FQGTGA. CDR3 bases: TGTGCCAGCAGCCCCCGTAGGGAGGCCTACAATGAGCAGTTCTTC. This codes for CASSPRREAYNEQFF.

The chain has TRBV19 and TRBJ1-6, with D possibly matching TRBD1 (5 bases). The CDR3 loop spans 17 amino acids. CDR1 is LNHDA and CDR2 is SQIVND in the germline V gene (reference sequence). The germline V and J ends were trimmed by 2 bases and 10 bases, with 21 bases remaining between them. CDR3 nucleotide sequence: TGTGCCAGTAGTATATTTAGCGGTTCCAGGGCTGGGTCACCCCTCCACTTT. It translates to CASSIFSGSRAGSPLHF.

The rearrangement links TRBV5-4 to TRBJ2-7; tentatively, D is TRBD1 (6 bases). The CDR3 totals 15 residues. V was trimmed by 2 bases and J by 3 bases, leaving 15 bases between them. The germline V gene encodes CDR1 SGHNT and CDR2 YYREEE (reference sequence). CDR3 protein: CASSFATGQYYEQYF. Written as DNA, the CDR3 is TGTGCCAGCAGCTTCGCTACTGGACAGTACTACGAGCAGTACTTC.

This clone was seen a few times. The DNA of the CDR3 is TGTGCCAGCTCACCACAAGGGACAGTGGATCAAGGCTACACCTTC. It encodes CASSPQGTVDQGYTF. The chain links TRBV18 to TRBJ1-2; 7 bases map to TRBD1. The CDR3 runs to 15 residues. Germline V gene lookup returns CDR1 KGHSH and CDR2 LQKENI. Trimming at V came to 1 base and at J to 8 bases, leaving 10 bases not matched to a gene.

This clone was seen a few times. The chain links TRBV2 to TRBJ1-5; no clear D. Trimming left V 4 bases short and J 5 bases short, with 9 bases between. The CDR3 has 13 residues. Germline V CDR1 and CDR2: SNHLY, FYNNEI. The DNA for the CDR3 is TGTGCCAGCAGTGGAGTACGGGATCAGCCCCAGCATTTT. Translating gives CASSGVRDQPQHF.

This chain links TRBV19 with TRBJ1-6; a weak D match, TRBD1 (6 bases). V was trimmed by 4 bases and J by 4 bases, leaving 14 bases between them. This CDR3 comprises 16 residues. Per the germline V gene, CDR1 is LNHDA and CDR2 is SQIVND (reference sequence). The CDR3 nucleotides read TGTGCCAGTAGTACCACAGGGTATCTGTATAATTCACCCCTCCACTTT. Translating it yields CASSTTGYLYNSPLHF. Full variable domain (outside the CDR3, taken from reference TRBV19 and TRBJ1-6): DGGITQSPKYLFRKEGQNVTLSCEQNLNHDAMYWYRQDPGQGLRLIYYSQIVNDFQKGDIAEGYSVSREKKESFPLTVTSAQKNPTAFYLCASSTTGYLYNSPLHFGNGTRLTVT.

This rearrangement joins TRBV27 to TRBJ2-7, with a weak D call TRBD1 (6 bases). The length of the CDR3 is 19 residues. Germline V lookup: CDR1 MNHEY, CDR2 SMNVEV (reference sequence). Trimming removed 2 bases at V and 3 bases at J, with 26 bases between. In DNA form, the CDR3 reads TGTGCCAGCAGTTTACATTTCGGGGATTCGAGTCCCAGGGGCTACGAGCAGTACTTC. Amino acid sequence: CASSLHFGDSSPRGYEQYF.

The V and J genes are TRBV7-3 and TRBJ2-1; D is perhaps TRBD2 (6 bases). The ends were cut back, 0 bases at V and 7 bases at J, with 19 bases in the middle. Germline CDR1 is SGHTA and CDR2 is FQGTGA. This CDR3 is built from 17 residues. The CDR3 DNA reads as TGTGCCAGCAGCTTAACAGGGCGGGGCTACACTCTTAATGAGCAGTTCTTC. Translation: CASSLTGRGYTLNEQFF.

This CDR3 reads CASSSTDMNYGYTF. The CDR3 bases are TGTGCCAGCAGTTCGACAGATATGAACTATGGCTACACCTTC. This chain uses TRBV6-5 with TRBJ1-2, with a tentative D call TRBD1 (5 bases). This CDR3 has 14 amino acids. V was cut by 4 bases and J by 2 bases, with 11 bases left in between. Germline V gives CDR1 MNHEY, CDR2 SVGAGI.

V and J are TRBV4-1 and TRBJ2-7; unclear D gene. The CDR3 sequence is 17 residues long. Trimming shortened V by 3 bases and J by 0 bases, and 18 bases separated the two germline ends. The germline gives CDR1 MGHRA, CDR2 YSYEKL. The CDR3 loop is CASSHTTLTESSYEQYF. The CDR3 DNA sequence: TGCGCCAGCAGCCACACCACTCTGACGGAGAGCTCCTACGAGCAGTACTTC.

The V call is TRBV2, the J call TRBJ1-2, with 8 nucleotides matching TRBD1. Germline values: CDR1 SNHLY, CDR2 FYNNEI. V trimming: 2 bases; J trimming: 5 bases; junction bases outside the gene matches: 1. The CDR3 runs 13 residues. CDR3 residues: CASSERQGYGYTF. CDR3 DNA sequence: TGTGCCAGCAGTGAAAGACAGGGGTATGGCTACACCTTC.

In this sample, this clone turned up once. The CDR3 coding sequence is TGTGCCAGCAGTGCGCCGACTAGCGGGGGTAGAGAGACCCAGTACTTC. It encodes CASSAPTSGGRETQYF. The chain couples TRBV6-1 to TRBJ2-5, with 12 bases identical to TRBD2. Germline CDR1 reads MNHNS; CDR2 reads SASEGT. The CDR3 is 16 residues long. Trimming cost V 4 bases and J 4 bases; bases outside gene matches: 7.

The CDR3 protein is CASSLRRTGGNGGYTF. CDR3 bases: TGTGCCAGCAGTTTACGTAGGACAGGGGGAAATGGTGGCTACACCTTC. The J gene is TRBJ1-2, the V gene TRBV28; 10 bases fit TRBD1. This CDR3 comprises 16 residues. Germline CDR1 MDHEN, CDR2 SYDVKM. J lost 7 bases, V lost 2 bases, and 10 bases had no gene match.

V is TRBV6-1 and J is TRBJ2-3; D remains unclear. CDR3 length equals 14 residues. V was cut by 7 bases and J by 0 bases, with 11 bases left in between. Per germline, CDR1 MNHNS and CDR2 SASEGT. The DNA for the CDR3 is TGTGCCAGCAATGGCGGATCTAGCACAGATACGCAGTATTTT. It specifies CASNGGSSTDTQYF.